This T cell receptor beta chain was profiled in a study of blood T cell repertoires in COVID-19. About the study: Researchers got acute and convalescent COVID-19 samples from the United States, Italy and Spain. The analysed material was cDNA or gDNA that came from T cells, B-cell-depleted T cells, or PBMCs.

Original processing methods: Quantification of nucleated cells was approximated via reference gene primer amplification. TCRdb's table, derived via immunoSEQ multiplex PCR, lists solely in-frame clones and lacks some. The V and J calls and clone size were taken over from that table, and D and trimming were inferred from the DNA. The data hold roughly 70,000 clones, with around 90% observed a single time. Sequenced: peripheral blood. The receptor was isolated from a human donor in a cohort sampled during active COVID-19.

The CDR3 region is CASRDNRGAPGETQYF. CDR3 in DNA: TGCGCCAGCAGAGACAACAGGGGGGCACCGGGGGAGACCCAGTACTTC. V gene TRBV10-1 combines with J gene TRBJ2-5; 8 nucleotides line up with TRBD1. In germline, CDR1 is WNHNN, CDR2 SYGVQD (reference sequence). This CDR3 region has 16 residues. J gave up 5 bases and V 6 bases, and 14 bases lay outside the gene matches.